The rows below give T cell receptor beta chains drawn from one sample of a study of T-cell memory formation after mild COVID-19. TCRdb re-analysed the 5' RACE reads in MiXCR, keeping a single row per CDR3 protein. Seen here are about 38,000 distinct CDR3 sequences, about an eighth observed once, and the top ten hold 25% to 30%. Sequenced: PBMCs or a T cell subset sorted from them (not recorded which). Receptors were obtained from a man aged 18-30 years who had mild COVID-19 (a few samples of this study predate the infection). Cell type and time point are not known. Both conserved end residues are part of each CDR3. D genes are given only for firm matches. Clone size appears in some rows only: once, few, many, or a class for an expanded clone.

D gene | J gene | V gene | clone size | CDR3 protein | CDR3 DNA
NA | TRBJ1-2 | TRBV2 | many | CASSEERWSYGYTF | TGTGCCAGCAGTGAAGAACGCTGGAGCTATGGCTACACCTTC
NA | TRBJ1-1 | TRBV20-1 | many | CSAPREGMNTEAFF | TGCAGTGCACCCCGGGAGGGGATGAACACTGAAGCTTTCTTT
NA | TRBJ2-1 | TRBV18 | NA | CASSPAVGYNNEQFF | TGTGCCAGCTCCCCCGCCGTCGGATACAACAATGAGCAGTTCTTC
NA | TRBJ1-2 | TRBV4-3 | many | CASSLRWGAYGYTF | TGCGCCAGCAGCCTAAGATGGGGCGCGTATGGCTACACCTTC
NA | TRBJ2-1 | TRBV7-6 | medium-sized | CASSLALVPYNEQFF | TGTGCCAGCAGCTTAGCGTTGGTTCCCTACAATGAGCAGTTCTTC
NA | TRBJ2-6 | TRBV20-1 | many | CSARWFLSGANVLTF | TGCAGTGCTCGGTGGTTCCTCTCTGGGGCCAACGTCCTGACTTTC
NA | TRBJ2-3 | TRBV7-2 | many | CASSPRQVEDTQYF | TGTGCCAGCAGCCCACGACAGGTGGAAGATACGCAGTATTTT
NA | TRBJ1-1 | TRBV6-2/TRBV6-3 | NA | CASEPVWGQTEAFF | TGTGCCAGCGAACCTGTTTGGGGGCAAACTGAAGCTTTCTTT
NA | TRBJ2-1 | TRBV11-3 | few | CASSDGGTGWDEQFF | TGTGCCAGCAGCGACGGTGGGACGGGGTGGGATGAGCAGTTCTTC
NA | TRBJ2-3 | TRBV5-1 | many | CASSRGIGDTQYF | TGCGCCAGCAGCCGCGGGATTGGAGATACGCAGTATTTT
TRBD2 | TRBJ2-2 | TRBV20-1 | many | CSARAGGPNTGELFF | TGCAGTGCTAGAGCGGGGGGGCCGAACACCGGGGAGCTGTTTTTT
NA | TRBJ1-1 | TRBV20-1 | few | CSAFLPNTEAFF | TGCAGTGCTTTCTTGCCGAACACTGAAGCTTTCTTT
NA | TRBJ2-7 | TRBV7-6 | large | CASSPGYEQYF | TGTGCCAGCAGCCCCGGCTACGAGCAGTACTTC
TRBD1 | TRBJ1-2 | TRBV7-2 | NA | CASSTQGGGYTF | TGTGCCAGCAGCACACAGGGGGGGGGCTACACCTTC
NA | TRBJ1-1 | TRBV6-5 | many | CASSRTESTEAFF | TGTGCCAGCAGTCGTACAGAGTCCACTGAAGCTTTCTTT
NA | TRBJ1-5 | TRBV25-1 | many | CASSEMDSETGQPQHF | TGTGCCAGCAGTGAAATGGACAGCGAGACGGGTCAGCCCCAGCATTTT
NA | TRBJ2-3 | TRBV2 | many | CASSDSTDTQYF | TGTGCCAGCAGTGACAGCACAGATACGCAGTATTTT
TRBD2 | TRBJ2-5 | TRBV11-2 | many | CASSFIRLADQETQYF | TGTGCCAGCAGCTTTATCAGGCTAGCGGACCAAGAGACCCAGTACTTC
NA | TRBJ1-6 | TRBV20-1 | NA | CSALPGAGVNSPLHF | TGCAGTGCTCTTCCTGGGGCAGGGGTTAATTCACCCCTCCACTTT
TRBD2 | TRBJ2-5 | TRBV6-6 | many | CASSYRGTIQETQYF | TGTGCCAGCAGTTACCGGGGGACTATCCAAGAGACCCAGTACTTC
TRBD1 | TRBJ1-2 | TRBV7-9 | NA | CASSPSGQGASGYTF | TGTGCCAGCAGCCCAAGTGGACAGGGGGCGAGTGGCTACACCTTC
TRBD2 | TRBJ2-3 | TRBV7-2 | many | CASSRDYYTDTQYF | TGTGCCAGCAGCCGGGACTATTACACAGATACGCAGTATTTT
NA | TRBJ2-2 | TRBV20-1 | many | CSAWTTPGTGELFF | TGCAGTGCCTGGACCACCCCGGGCACCGGGGAGCTGTTTTTT
NA | TRBJ2-1 | TRBV19 | few | CASSIFRNEQFF | TGTGCCAGTAGTATATTTAGGAATGAGCAGTTCTTC
NA | TRBJ1-6 | TRBV4-1 | many | CASSHPVGGQGGLHF | TGCGCCAGCAGCCATCCAGTGGGCGGTCAAGGTGGCCTCCACTTT
NA | TRBJ2-3 | TRBV7-9 | many | CASSLLTLVYTDTQYF | TGTGCCAGCAGCTTACTGACACTCGTTTACACAGATACGCAGTATTTT
NA | TRBJ2-7 | TRBV7-2 | NA | CASTSTGHGGEQYF | TGTGCCAGCACCTCGACGGGGCATGGAGGCGAGCAGTACTTC
NA | TRBJ1-6 | TRBV4-3 | NA | CASSQVLLGPPLHF | TGCGCCAGCAGCCAGGTTTTACTGGGGCCACCCCTCCACTTT
TRBD1 | TRBJ2-7 | TRBV7-9 | many | CASSRSGGVEQYF | TGTGCCAGCAGTCGATCAGGGGGCGTCGAGCAGTACTTC
TRBD1 | TRBJ2-7 | TRBV7-8 | medium-sized | CASSVGQGAYEQYF | TGTGCCAGCAGCGTCGGACAGGGTGCCTACGAGCAGTACTTC
NA | TRBJ2-3 | TRBV15 | many | CATSRGQVSTDTQYF | TGTGCCACCAGCAGAGGACAGGTTTCCACAGATACGCAGTATTTT
NA | TRBJ1-1 | TRBV20-1 | many | CSASSVTEAFF | TGCAGTGCTAGTTCGGTCACTGAAGCTTTCTTT
NA | TRBJ2-3 | TRBV7-6 | NA | CASSPGTYTDTQYF | TGTGCCAGCAGCCCCGGGACTTACACAGATACGCAGTATTTT
NA | TRBJ1-6 | TRBV27 | many | CASSLSMGGRSPLHF | TGTGCCAGCAGTTTATCTATGGGGGGCCGGTCACCCCTCCACTTT
NA | TRBJ2-1 | TRBV29-1 | many | CSVEGRSGLGFGNEQFF | TGCAGCGTTGAAGGTCGTTCGGGATTGGGGTTTGGAAATGAGCAGTTCTTC
TRBD1 | TRBJ2-2 | TRBV3-1 | few | CASSPRDSRLSTGELFF | TGTGCCAGCAGCCCTCGGGACAGCAGATTGAGCACCGGGGAGCTGTTTTTT
TRBD1 | TRBJ1-5 | TRBV4-2 | many | CASSSQGASNQPQHF | TGTGCCAGCAGCTCACAGGGGGCTAGCAATCAGCCCCAGCATTTT